These T cell receptor beta chains were read from a single sample in a study of cytomegalovirus exposure and HLA in healthy donors. Some clones are missing from TCRdb's copy, which holds only in-frame ones; the method was immunoSEQ multiplex PCR. The sample has 200,000 to 250,000 clones; roughly 83% are singletons. The sample was PBMCs. Source of these receptors: a young woman in good health and CMV-seropositive. The CDR3 runs from the conserved cysteine through the conserved F or W.

v_gene | CDR3aa
TRBV2 | CASKWDSGTGELFF
TRBV27 | CASSLSRGRGDEQYF
TRBV5-6 | CASSRRGSRSYEQYF
TRBV7-8 | CASSLVQYGYTF
TRBV30 | CAWSRGAGGYTF
TRBV10-3 | CAISDRTGGEQYF
TRBV7-7 | CASSLGLRVSGIYEQYF
TRBV28 | CASGGGTDTQYF
TRBV4-3 | CASSQVTGTDTQYF
TRBV30 | CAWNGFGTDTQYF
TRBV30 | CAWNSPGAGYYGYTF
TRBV29-1 | CSVEDGLQGGYGYTF
TRBV11-3 | CASSLIQGLAVLEQYF
TRBV7-3 | CASSPEGAGSNQPQHF
TRBV30 | CAWSGSQGYGNQPQHF
TRBV19 | CASSIGGINEQFF
TRBV27 | CASSSYSGEGYEQYF
TRBV29-1 | CSVADSRNQPQHF
TRBV6-5 | CASSYSTGDTEAFF
TRBV29-1 | CSVAAAFDTEAFF
TRBV2 | CGCLGITQETQYF
TRBV7-2 | CASSFGIKGGETQYF
TRBV7-8 | CASSLGEGSYTF
TRBV13 | CASSFSGSSYEQYF
TRBV28 | CASSLVSRQGKYNEQFF
TRBV29-1 | CSVEDRTGTEAFF
TRBV10-1 | CASSAGGAKNIQYF
TRBV6-5 | CASRTGTDTQYF
TRBV5-6 | CASSFISTGLTDTQYF
TRBV19 | CASTLGGPSYEQYF
TRBV12-5 | CASATTGAGTDTQYF
TRBV6-5 | CASSYNQGRNTGELFF
TRBV5-6 | CASSLGGLNEKLFF
TRBV29-1 | CSVIKNQGAQETQYF
TRBV9 | CASSVGSDNEQFF
TRBV6-1 | CASSTGTPEAFF
TRBV6-5 | CASSYSTAGGNYGYTF
TRBV6-1 | CASSDRGHNEQFF
TRBV6-5 | CASSYSRGRAGELFF
TRBV27 | CASNRGRERPYEQYF
TRBV6-5 | CASSTRAGYGYTF
TRBV10-3 | CAISEGINEQFF
TRBV10-1 | CASSGDRDGQFF
TRBV15 | CATSRGTAGGPMNEQFF
TRBV30 | CAWKIGEGYTF
TRBV19 | CASSIQRGNYGYTF
TRBV7-9 | CASSWGKDTAGELFF
TRBV7-9 | CASSYGQSYTF
TRBV5-6 | CASSRTGFSSGANVLTF
TRBV2 | CASTPAKGNTEAFF
TRBV4-1 | CASSQEEGGGEQYF
TRBV29-1 | CSVDTIRGMVVKQYF
TRBV6-6 | CASTLASGLSYEQYF
TRBV19 | CASSTGTSGTQETQYF